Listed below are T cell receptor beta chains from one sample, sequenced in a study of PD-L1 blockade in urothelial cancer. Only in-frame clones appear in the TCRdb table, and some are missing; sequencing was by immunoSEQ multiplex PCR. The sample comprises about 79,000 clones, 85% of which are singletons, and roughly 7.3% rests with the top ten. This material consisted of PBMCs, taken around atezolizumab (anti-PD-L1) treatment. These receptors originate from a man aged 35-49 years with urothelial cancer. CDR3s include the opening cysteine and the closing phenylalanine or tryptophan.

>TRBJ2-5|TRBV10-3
CAISASPLKGLAEETQYF
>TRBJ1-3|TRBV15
CATSREGRARSGNTIYF
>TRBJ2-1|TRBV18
CASSPQGVNEQFF
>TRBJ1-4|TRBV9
CASSLTGGNEKLFF
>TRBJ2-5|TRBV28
CASSLRQSETQYF
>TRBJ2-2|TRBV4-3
CASSQDGSAGGFSGELFF
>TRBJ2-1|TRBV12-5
CASGWGGIRGHNEQFF
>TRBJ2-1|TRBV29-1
CSVLTGVANEQFF
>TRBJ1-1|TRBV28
CASSLVGRRAFF
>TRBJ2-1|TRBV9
CASSGGVRHNEQFF
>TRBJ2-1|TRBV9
CASSVGGGGTYNEQFF
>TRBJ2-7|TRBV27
CASSLSPGQGYEQYF
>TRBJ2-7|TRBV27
CASSSTSTGKSYEQYF
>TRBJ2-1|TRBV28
CASSLLANSYNEQFF
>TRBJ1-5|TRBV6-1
CASSEITVQPQHF
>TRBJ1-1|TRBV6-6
CASSGTGANTEAFF
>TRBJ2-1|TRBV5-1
CASSLEAAGVREQFF
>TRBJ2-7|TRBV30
CAWSAGTGRRRQYF
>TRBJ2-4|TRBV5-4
CASSLAVSGRAKNIQYF
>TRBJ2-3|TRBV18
CASSPSQGATDTQYF
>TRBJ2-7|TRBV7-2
CASSPYSIGTGSYEQYF
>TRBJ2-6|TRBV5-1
CASSKSGTSGANVLTF
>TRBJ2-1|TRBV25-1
CASRERRQFF
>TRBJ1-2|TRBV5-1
CASKTGDYGYTF
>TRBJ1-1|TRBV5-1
CASSLSGQYTEAFF
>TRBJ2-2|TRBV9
CASSALGQGPGELFF
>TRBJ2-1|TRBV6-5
CASSYFKRGEQFF
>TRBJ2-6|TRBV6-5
CATRVIASGANVLTF
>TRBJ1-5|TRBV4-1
CASSQEGGGMVSNQPQHF
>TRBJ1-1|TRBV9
CASSVGPTGTEAFF
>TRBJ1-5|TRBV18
CASSPGQGHQPQHF
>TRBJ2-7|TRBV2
CASSALAGYEQYF